Following are 29 T cell receptor beta chains from one sample sequenced in a study of blood T cell repertoires in COVID-19. Some clones are missing from TCRdb's copy, which holds only in-frame ones; the method was immunoSEQ multiplex PCR. The data hold around 260,000 clones, with roughly 86% observed a single time. Sequenced sample: peripheral blood. The receptors shown here come from a man aged 40-55 years who had recovered from COVID-19.

The V call is TRBV6-5, the J call TRBJ1-5; D is possibly TRBD1 (6 bases). The CDR3 runs 14 residues. Germline V lookup: CDR1 MNHEY, CDR2 SVGAGI. The V gene lost 6 bases and the J gene lost 1 base, with 10 bases spanning the gap. This CDR3 reads CASRTGTSNQPQHF. The CDR3 coding sequence is TGTGCCAGCAGAACCGGGACAAGCAATCAGCCCCAGCATTTT.

Comment on this clone: Other DNA sequences of this sample code for an identical CDR3. J is TRBJ1-1 and V is TRBV9; D gene unclear. V dropped 0 bases and J dropped 1 base, with 4 bases sitting between them. This CDR3 spans 13 amino acids. The germline gives CDR1 SGDLS, CDR2 YYNGEE. CDR3 nucleotides: TGTGCCAGCAGCGTAGCGGGGAACACTGAAGCTTTCTTT. The encoded protein is CASSVAGNTEAFF.

V is TRBV9 and J is TRBJ2-7; TRBD2 agrees at 8 bases. Per the germline V gene, CDR1 is SGDLS and CDR2 is YYNGEE. The J segment lost 6 bases and the V segment lost 4 bases, leaving 12 bases of the junction unmatched. The CDR3 runs to 15 residues. CDR3 sequence: CASSLGTGGLFEQYF. CDR3 bases: TGTGCCAGCAGCCTTGGGACGGGGGGGCTGTTCGAGCAGTACTTC. Looking up the rest from reference TRBV9 and TRBJ2-7 gives the full variable domain: DSGVTQTPKHLITATGQRVTLRCSPRSGDLSVYWYQQSLDQGLQFLIQYYNGEERAKGNILERFSAQQFPDLHSELNLSSLELGDSALYFCASSLGTGGLFEQYFGPGTRLTVT.

The count of this clone is one. This chain joins TRBV11-3 and TRBJ2-1; D is uncertain. This CDR3 contains 12 residues. The V end lost 5 bases, the J end lost 5 bases, and 7 bases lay between the germline ends. Germline V gives CDR1 SGHNT, CDR2 YENEEA. CDR3 sequence (DNA): TGTGCCAGCAGCCCTAGTCACAATGAGCAGTTCTTC. It translates to CASSPSHNEQFF.

The chain uses TRBV30 and TRBJ2-1, with D possibly matching TRBD1 (6 bases). Germline CDR1 is GTSNPN and CDR2 is SVGIG (reference sequence). V dropped 7 bases and J dropped 0 bases, with 16 bases sitting between them. This CDR3 has 15 amino acids. The CDR3, as DNA: TGTGCCTATTTTTCAGGGGTAAGCTCCTACAATGAGCAGTTCTTC. It specifies CAYFSGVSSYNEQFF. The entire variable domain, with the rest obtained from reference TRBV30 and TRBJ2-1, is as follows: SQTIHQWPATLVQPVGSPLSLECTVEGTSNPNLYWYRQAAGRGLQLLFYSVGIGQISSEVPQNLSASRPQDRQFILSSKKLLLSDSGFYLCAYFSGVSSYNEQFFGPGTRLTVL.

The rearrangement joins TRBV5-6 to TRBJ2-7; D remains ambiguous. The CDR3 loop spans 14 amino acids. Per germline, CDR1 SGHDT and CDR2 YYEEEE. V lost 6 bases and J 0 bases, leaving 13 bases between the germline ends. The CDR3 bases are TGTGCCAGCAACTCTCTCCAAAGCTCCTACGAGCAGTACTTC. Translated, it gives CASNSLQSSYEQYF.

The rearrangement joins TRBV3-1 (or the pseudogene TRBV3-2) to TRBJ1-2; the D is unclear. Trimming removed 1 base from V and 8 bases from J, with 11 bases in between. This CDR3 is built from 13 residues. CDR1 is LGHDT and CDR2 is YNNKEL in the germline V gene (reference sequence). The CDR3 DNA follows: TGTGCCAGCAGCCAAGTGGCGGCGGGGGGCTACACCTTC. Its translation: CASSQVAAGGYTF.

The V and J genes are TRBV30 and TRBJ2-7; no clear D gene. Germline CDR1 and CDR2: GTSNPN and SVGIG (reference sequence). With 5 bases removed from V and 3 bases from J, the gap between germline ends came to 11 bases. This CDR3 is built from 12 residues. The CDR3 DNA sequence: TGTGCCTGGGCCGGTTCGTTCTACGAGCAGTACTTC. Translation gives CAWAGSFYEQYF.

The chain links TRBV20-1 to TRBJ2-2; 10 bases are shared with TRBD2. Germline values: CDR1 DFQATT, CDR2 SNEGSKA (reference sequence). The CDR3 consists of 14 residues. Trimming cost V 3 bases and J 4 bases; bases outside gene matches: 2. CDR3 in DNA: TGCAGTGCTAGTGTAGCGGGAGGCACCGGGGAGCTGTTTTTT. It yields the protein CSASVAGGTGELFF.

The rearrangement joins TRBV14 to TRBJ2-7; 11 bases fit TRBD2. The CDR3 length is 16 residues. The ends lost 4 bases at V and 1 base at J; junction bases unmatched: 6. CDR1 is SGHDN and CDR2 is FVKESK in the germline V gene. In nucleotides, the CDR3 is TGTGCCAGCAGCCGACTAGCGGGGCTTACTTCCTACGAGCAGTACTTC. This gives the protein CASSRLAGLTSYEQYF.

The J gene is TRBJ2-7, the V gene TRBV18; 8 positions match TRBD1. J lost 3 bases, V lost 5 bases, and 6 bases had no gene match. CDR3 length equals 14 residues. CDR1 and CDR2 from the germline V gene are KGHSH and LQKENI. CDR3 sequence: CASSSTGVNYEQYF. CDR3 DNA: TGTGCCAGCTCATCGACAGGGGTTAACTACGAGCAGTACTTC.

This sequence joins TRBV14 and TRBJ2-5; no firm D call. Germline V gives CDR1 SGHDN, CDR2 FVKESK. The CDR3 has 15 amino acids. Trimming shortened V by 2 bases and J by 2 bases, and 12 bases separated the two germline ends. CDR3 sequence (DNA): TGTGCCAGCAGCCAAAATCGCCACAGACAAGAGACCCAGTACTTC. Protein: CASSQNRHRQETQYF.

The CDR3 coding sequence is TGTGCCAGCAGCGTAGGGGCTAGCGTTAACTCCTACAATGAGCAGTTCTTC. Translating it yields CASSVGASVNSYNEQFF. The chain recombines TRBV9 with TRBJ2-1; TRBD2 is a possible D gene (6 bases). V shed 0 bases and J shed 0 bases, with 13 bases lying between them. Per the germline V gene, CDR1 is SGDLS and CDR2 is YYNGEE. This CDR3 is built from 17 residues. The variable domain in full, with the rest retrieved from reference TRBV9 and TRBJ2-1, is DSGVTQTPKHLITATGQRVTLRCSPRSGDLSVYWYQQSLDQGLQFLIQYYNGEERAKGNILERFSAQQFPDLHSELNLSSLELGDSALYFCASSVGASVNSYNEQFFGPGTRLTVL.

V is TRBV11-1 and J is TRBJ2-7; TRBD2 might be the D (6 bases). This CDR3 contains 14 residues. Trimming took 8 bases from V and 3 from J, leaving 17 bases between them. Germline V gives CDR1 SGHAT, CDR2 FQDESV (reference sequence). The CDR3 region has the DNA TGTGCCAGCGCCTGGGGACTTTACGACTACGAGCAGTACTTC. Residues: CASAWGLYDYEQYF.

This sequence joins TRBV5-1 and TRBJ2-3; TRBD2 is a possible D gene (5 bases). In germline, CDR1 is SGHRS, CDR2 YFSETQ. With 1 base removed from V and 0 bases from J, the gap between germline ends came to 9 bases. The CDR3 covers 15 residues. The CDR3 protein is CASSLSGISTDTQYF. In nucleotides, the CDR3 is TGCGCCAGCAGCTTGTCGGGGATCAGCACAGATACGCAGTATTTT.

V usage is TRBV7-2 and J usage is TRBJ2-7; 15 nucleotides line up with TRBD2. Trimming took 3 bases from V and 7 from J; bases not matched to a gene: 7. Germline V gene sequence: CDR1 SGHTA, CDR2 FQGNSA. This CDR3 region has 16 residues. CDR3 loop: CASSLGSGTSGREQYF. The CDR3, as DNA: TGTGCCAGCAGCTTGGGGTCCGGGACTAGCGGGAGGGAGCAGTACTTC.

This chain connects TRBV7-9 to TRBJ1-2; a possible D gene is TRBD1 (5 bases). Germline CDR1 is SEHNR and CDR2 is FQNEAQ (reference sequence). The CDR3 is 16 residues long. The V gene lost 3 bases and the J gene lost 4 bases, with 18 bases spanning the gap. CDR3 nucleotide sequence: TGTGCCAGCAGCTTGGGTTCCGCAGGGTCGTCCTATGGCTACACCTTC. Protein sequence: CASSLGSAGSSYGYTF.

The chain employs TRBV6-5 and TRBJ1-1; D is possibly TRBD1 (6 bases). Germline V gene lookup returns CDR1 MNHEY and CDR2 SVGAGI. CDR3 size: 12 residues. Trimming shortened V by 2 bases and J by 12 bases, and 13 bases separated the two germline ends. The CDR3, as DNA: TGTGCCAGCAGTTACGAAACAGGGTATACTTTCTTT. It is translated as CASSYETGYTFF.

This chain uses TRBV2 with TRBJ2-7; D is ambiguous. The CDR3 has 15 residues. V was cut by 0 bases and J by 3 bases, with 12 bases left in between. Looked up from germline, CDR1 is SNHLY and CDR2 is FYNNEI. CDR3 sequence reads: CASSEAISLFYEQYF. The CDR3 DNA follows: TGTGCCAGCAGTGAAGCGATCAGTTTATTCTACGAGCAGTACTTC.

This clone came up a few times. The rearrangement links TRBV4-3 to TRBJ1-4; D not resolved. The germline CDR1 and CDR2 sequences are LGHNA and YSLEER. V lost 0 bases to trimming and J lost 13 bases, with 9 bases between them. The CDR3 has 12 residues. CDR3 bases: TGCGCCAGCAGCCAAGAGGGAGTAGTACTGTTTTTT. Its protein product is CASSQEGVVLFF.

The chain couples TRBV18 to TRBJ2-6; no reliable D call. V dropped 4 bases and J dropped 2 bases, with 12 bases sitting between them. CDR1 is KGHSH, CDR2 LQKENI, per germline. CDR3 length: 16 residues. Here the CDR3 reads CASSLAGNTGANVLTF. The DNA for the CDR3 is TGTGCCAGCTCACTCGCAGGCAATACTGGGGCCAACGTCCTGACTTTC.

The gene calls are TRBV2 and TRBJ2-5; possibly TRBD2 for D (6 bases). In germline, CDR1 is SNHLY, CDR2 FYNNEI. V lost 3 bases, J lost 7 bases, and 12 bases lay in between. The CDR3 loop spans 13 amino acids. CDR3 residues: CASSDPGVGTQYF. The CDR3 coding sequence is TGTGCCAGCAGTGACCCGGGAGTGGGGACCCAGTACTTC.

The chain has TRBV19 and TRBJ2-1; the D gene is possibly TRBD2 (6 bases). Germline V gene data show CDR1 as LNHDA and CDR2 as SQIVND (reference sequence). The length of the CDR3 is 13 residues. V shed 4 bases and J shed 9 bases, with 13 bases lying between them. The DNA for the CDR3 is TGTGCCAGTAGTAGACTAGGGGCGGGTGAGCAGTTCTTC. This encodes CASSRLGAGEQFF.

The chain joins TRBV10-3 to TRBJ2-1; 10 nucleotides agree with TRBD2. V lost 7 bases and J lost 6; bases outside the gene matches: 6. The CDR3 contains 14 residues. The germline gives CDR1 ENHRY, CDR2 SYGVKD. The CDR3 protein is CAITQAGGGNEQFF. The CDR3 region has the DNA TGTGCCATCACCCAAGCGGGAGGGGGCAATGAGCAGTTCTTC.

The chain's CDR3 is CASSLGRGLYGYTF. The CDR3 DNA follows: TGCGCCAGCAGCTTGGGACGAGGGCTCTATGGCTACACCTTC. The chain recombines TRBV5-1 with TRBJ1-2; no clear D gene. CDR3 length equals 14 residues. CDR1 and CDR2 (germline): SGHRS, YFSETQ. The ends were cut back, 0 bases at V and 4 bases at J, with 10 bases in the middle.

The chain combines TRBV28 with TRBJ1-2, with D uncertain. CDR1 and CDR2 from the germline V gene are MDHEN and SYDVKM. There are 15 residues in the CDR3. V lost 2 bases and J 4 bases, leaving 14 bases between the germline ends. The chain's CDR3 is CASSLPRTGSYGYTF. In DNA form, the CDR3 reads TGTGCCAGCAGTTTACCCCGGACGGGATCCTATGGCTACACCTTC.

This clone showed up just once. V and J are TRBV7-9 and TRBJ2-5, with a possible D match to TRBD1 (5 bases). The CDR3 is 15 amino acids. Germline loops: CDR1 SEHNR, CDR2 FQNEAQ (reference sequence). The V gene lost 1 base and the J gene lost 5 bases, with 14 bases spanning the gap. The CDR3 loop reads CASSLVRAGHETQYF. The CDR3 nucleotides are TGTGCCAGCAGCTTAGTAAGGGCAGGGCACGAGACCCAGTACTTC. The entire variable domain, with the rest obtained from reference TRBV7-9 and TRBJ2-5, is as follows: DTGVSQNPRHKITKRGQNVTFRCDPISEHNRLYWYRQTLGQGPEFLTYFQNEAQLEKSRLLSDRFSAERPKGSFSTLEIQRTEQGDSAMYLCASSLVRAGHETQYFGPGTRLLVL.

CDR3 region: CASILWGREAFF. In nucleotides, the CDR3 is TGTGCCAGCATCCTCTGGGGCAGAGAAGCTTTCTTT. This chain joins TRBV12-3 or TRBV12-4 and TRBJ1-1; maybe TRBD1 (5 bases). The length of the CDR3 is 12 residues. V lost 7 bases and J 8 bases, leaving 14 bases between the germline ends.

V usage is TRBV6-5 and J usage is TRBJ1-1; D is unclear. Germline assignment: CDR1 MNHEY and CDR2 SVGAGI. The V gene lost 7 bases and the J gene lost 5 bases, with 20 bases spanning the gap. CDR3 length: 15 amino acids. CDR3 loop: CASNLLKVMRTEAFF. The CDR3 nucleotides read TGTGCCAGCAACCTCCTAAAAGTCATGAGGACTGAAGCTTTCTTT.